These 13 T cell receptor beta chains share one sample of origin, sequenced in a study of blood T cell repertoires in COVID-19. Using immunoSEQ multiplex PCR, the repertoire was profiled, and TCRdb retains in-frame clones only, with some absent. The repertoire holds some 150,000 clones, with roughly 80% as singletons. Sequencing was carried out using peripheral blood. These receptors all stem from a man aged 55 to 70 with acute or convalescent COVID-19.

V usage is TRBV7-2 and J usage is TRBJ2-1; a possible D gene is TRBD2 (6 bases). Germline V gene data show CDR1 as SGHTA and CDR2 as FQGNSA. V shed 1 base and J shed 3 bases, with 10 bases lying between them. This CDR3 comprises 15 residues. This chain's CDR3 is CASSLDLGGYNEQFF. CDR3 nucleotide sequence: TGTGCCAGCAGCTTAGATCTGGGGGGCTACAATGAGCAGTTCTTC.

The chain links TRBV19 to TRBJ2-4; TRBD1 matches 9 bases. V gave up 3 bases and J gave up 8 bases; unmatched junction bases: 5. The CDR3 extends over 14 amino acids. Germline CDR1 reads LNHDA; CDR2 reads SQIVND (reference sequence). CDR3: CASSIGTGSDIQYF. CDR3 nucleotide sequence: TGTGCCAGTAGTATCGGGACAGGGTCGGACATTCAGTACTTC.

This rearrangement joins TRBV3-1 (or the pseudogene TRBV3-2) to TRBJ2-3; possibly TRBD2 for D (5 bases). The CDR3 runs 18 residues. The germline V and J ends were trimmed by 1 base and 1 base, with 18 bases remaining between them. Germline V gene sequence: CDR1 LGHDT, CDR2 YNNKEL (reference sequence). In DNA form, the CDR3 reads TGTGCCAGCAGCCAAGCCGGACTGCGGGCCCATCGCACAGATACGCAGTATTTT. This codes for CASSQAGLRAHRTDTQYF.

This clone was found a few times. A junction end diverges from the germline sequence, so it may reflect a read error. The V call is TRBV12-3 or TRBV12-4, the J call TRBJ2-1; 9 bases map to TRBD1. This CDR3 region has 13 residues. CDR3: CASSFLGQGRRVF. The CDR3 DNA follows: TGTGCCAGCAGCTTCCTCGGACAGGGGAGAAGGGTCTTC.

The chain is built from TRBV10-1 and TRBJ1-5; 7 bases match TRBD1. The germline gives CDR1 WNHNN, CDR2 SYGVQD (reference sequence). With 2 bases clipped from V and 4 bases from J, the junction kept 2 bases outside the gene matches. This CDR3 comprises 14 residues. The CDR3 is CASSEGTANQPQHF. The CDR3 bases are TGCGCCAGCAGTGAGGGGACAGCTAATCAGCCCCAGCATTTT.

The V and J genes are TRBV7-2 and TRBJ2-1; no clear D. CDR1 SGHTA and CDR2 FQGNSA come from the germline V gene. The CDR3 sequence is 12 residues long. V lost 5 bases and J 10 bases, leaving 12 bases between the germline ends. The CDR3, as DNA: TGTGCCAGCAGCACCCTGAGTAAGGAGCAGTTCTTC. Protein: CASSTLSKEQFF.

The chain combines TRBV29-1 with TRBJ1-1, with D possibly being TRBD1 (6 bases). The CDR3 has 13 residues. Germline CDR1 SQVTM, CDR2 ANQGSEA. V lost 6 bases and J 11 bases, leaving 22 bases between the germline ends. CDR3 in DNA: TGCAGCGTCCACGCCCCGGGGGGAAGGGGGGCTTTCTTT. Translated: CSVHAPGGRGAFF.

This chain uses TRBV6-6 with TRBJ2-1; D gene unclear. This CDR3 contains 13 residues. Germline V lookup: CDR1 MNHNY, CDR2 SVGAGI (reference sequence). V dropped 8 bases and J dropped 4 bases, with 12 bases sitting between them. This chain's CDR3 is CASSTEKYNEQFF. CDR3 in DNA: TGTGCCAGCTCGACTGAAAAATACAATGAGCAGTTCTTC.

V usage is TRBV11-3 and J usage is TRBJ2-2; 7 bases map to TRBD2. This CDR3 region has 15 residues. With 1 base clipped from V and 5 bases from J, the junction kept 4 bases outside the gene matches. Germline V lookup: CDR1 SGHNT, CDR2 YENEEA. The CDR3 region has the DNA TGTGCCAGCAGCTTAGCAGCCGGGGGGACCGGGGAGCTGTTTTTT. It codes for CASSLAAGGTGELFF.

A few counts support this clone. This rearrangement joins TRBV5-4 to TRBJ2-7; TRBD2 aligns across 13 bases. CDR1 is SGHNT and CDR2 is YYREEE in the germline V gene (reference sequence). V lost 0 bases, J lost 7 bases, and 7 bases stayed unmatched. The CDR3 length is 16 residues. The DNA of the CDR3 is TGTGCCAGCAGCTTGGGCACTAGCGGGGGGGTAAGGGAGCAGTACTTC. Amino acids: CASSLGTSGGVREQYF.

This clone was detected once. The chain employs TRBV5-1 and TRBJ1-5, with 10 bases matching TRBD1. V was pared by 5 bases and J by 6 bases, with 11 bases of the junction left unmatched. The germline V gene has CDR1 SGHRS and CDR2 YFSETQ. This CDR3 is 16 amino acids long. The CDR3: CASSQEGTGVGQPQHF. For the CDR3, the DNA is TGCGCCAGCAGTCAAGAAGGGACAGGGGTCGGTCAGCCCCAGCATTTT.

The chain carries TRBV5-1 and TRBJ1-3, with a possible D match to TRBD1 (5 bases). CDR1 and CDR2 (germline): SGHRS, YFSETQ. The ends were cut back, 0 bases at V and 3 bases at J, with 10 bases in the middle. The CDR3 extends over 15 amino acids. The CDR3 coding sequence is TGCGCCAGCAGCTTGGCCCAGGGAGGTGGAAACACCATATATTTT. It codes for CASSLAQGGGNTIYF.

V usage is TRBV29-1 and J usage is TRBJ2-1, with TRBD2 matching over 12 bases. The CDR3 sequence is 17 residues long. Unmatched junction bases numbered 21, after V lost 8 bases and J lost 10 bases. CDR1 is SQVTM, CDR2 ANQGSEA, per germline. In DNA form, the CDR3 reads TGCAGCCCGGGGGGGGGTCGACTAGCGGGAGCCCACGGGGAGCAGTTCTTC. Translated: CSPGGGRLAGAHGEQFF.